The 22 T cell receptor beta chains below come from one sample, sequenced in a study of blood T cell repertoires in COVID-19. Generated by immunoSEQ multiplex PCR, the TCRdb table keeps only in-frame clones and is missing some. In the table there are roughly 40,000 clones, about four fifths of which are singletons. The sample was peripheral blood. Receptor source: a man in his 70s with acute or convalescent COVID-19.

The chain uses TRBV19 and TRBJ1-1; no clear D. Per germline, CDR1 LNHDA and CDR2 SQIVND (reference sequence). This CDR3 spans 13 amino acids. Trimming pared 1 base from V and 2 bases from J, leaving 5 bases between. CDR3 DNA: TGTGCCAGTAGTATAGCTAAAAACACTGAAGCTTTCTTT. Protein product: CASSIAKNTEAFF. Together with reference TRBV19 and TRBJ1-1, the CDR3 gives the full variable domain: DGGITQSPKYLFRKEGQNVTLSCEQNLNHDAMYWYRQDPGQGLRLIYYSQIVNDFQKGDIAEGYSVSREKKESFPLTVTSAQKNPTAFYLCASSIAKNTEAFFGQGTRLTVV.

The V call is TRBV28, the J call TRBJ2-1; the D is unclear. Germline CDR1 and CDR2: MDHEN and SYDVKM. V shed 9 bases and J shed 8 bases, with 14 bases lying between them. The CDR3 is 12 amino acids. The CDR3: CASRLSRYEQFF. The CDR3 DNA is TGTGCCAGTCGACTTAGCCGATATGAGCAGTTCTTC.

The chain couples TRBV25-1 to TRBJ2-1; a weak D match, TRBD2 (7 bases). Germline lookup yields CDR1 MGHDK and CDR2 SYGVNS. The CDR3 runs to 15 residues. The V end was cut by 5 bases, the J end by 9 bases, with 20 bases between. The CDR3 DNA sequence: TGTGCCAGCAGTACGCAAGGGGGGGGCCTGGGTGAGCAGTTCTTC. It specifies CASSTQGGGLGEQFF.

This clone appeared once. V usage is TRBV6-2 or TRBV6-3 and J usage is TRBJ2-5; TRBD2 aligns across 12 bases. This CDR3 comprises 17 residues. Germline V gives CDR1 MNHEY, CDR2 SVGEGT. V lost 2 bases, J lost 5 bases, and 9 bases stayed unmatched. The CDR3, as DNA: TGTGCCAGCAGTTACCCTCGACTAGCGGGAGCGGCCGAGACCCAGTACTTC. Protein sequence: CASSYPRLAGAAETQYF.

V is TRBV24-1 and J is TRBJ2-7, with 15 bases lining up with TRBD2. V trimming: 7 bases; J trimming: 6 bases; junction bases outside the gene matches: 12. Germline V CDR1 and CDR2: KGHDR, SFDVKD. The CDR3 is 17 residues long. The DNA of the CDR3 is TGTGCCACCAGCCGGGGACTAGCGGGAGGCAGAGGAGGCGAGCAGTACTTC. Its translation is CATSRGLAGGRGGEQYF.

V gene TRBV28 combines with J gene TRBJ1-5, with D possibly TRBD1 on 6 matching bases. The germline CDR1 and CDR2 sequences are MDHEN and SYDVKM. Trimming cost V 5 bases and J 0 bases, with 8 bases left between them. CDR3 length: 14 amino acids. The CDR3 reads CASSHRDSNQPQHF. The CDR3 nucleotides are TGTGCCAGCAGTCACAGGGATAGCAATCAGCCCCAGCATTTT. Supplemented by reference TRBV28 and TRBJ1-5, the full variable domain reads DVKVTQSSRYLVKRTGEKVFLECVQDMDHENMFWYRQDPGLGLRLIYFSYDVKMKEKGDIPEGYSVSREKKERFSLILESASTNQTSMYLCASSHRDSNQPQHFGDGTRLSIL.

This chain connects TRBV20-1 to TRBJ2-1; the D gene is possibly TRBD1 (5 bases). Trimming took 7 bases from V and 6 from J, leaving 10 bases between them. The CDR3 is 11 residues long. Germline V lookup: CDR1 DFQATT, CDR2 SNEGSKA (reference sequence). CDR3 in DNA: TGCAGTGTTGGGCAGGGCAATGAGCAGTTCTTC. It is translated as CSVGQGNEQFF.

The CDR3 coding sequence is TGTGCCAGCGCCGGGACAGGGAGCACAGATACGCAGTATTTT. It translates to CASAGTGSTDTQYF. The J gene is TRBJ2-3, the V gene TRBV6-5; 9 bases map to TRBD1. The trim removed 8 bases at V and 0 bases at J, leaving 3 bases unmatched. Germline CDR1 is MNHEY and CDR2 is SVGAGI. This CDR3 region has 14 residues.

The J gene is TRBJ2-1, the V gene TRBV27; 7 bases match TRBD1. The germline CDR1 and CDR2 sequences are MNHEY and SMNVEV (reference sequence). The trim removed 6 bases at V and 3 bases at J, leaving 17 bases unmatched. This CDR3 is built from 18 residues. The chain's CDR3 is CASSPPGQITSRYNEQFF. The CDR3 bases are TGTGCCAGCAGCCCCCCGGGACAGATAACTAGTCGCTACAATGAGCAGTTCTTC.

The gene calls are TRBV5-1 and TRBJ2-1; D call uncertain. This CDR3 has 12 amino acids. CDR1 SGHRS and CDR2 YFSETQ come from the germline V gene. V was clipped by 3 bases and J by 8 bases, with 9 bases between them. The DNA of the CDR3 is TGCGCCAGCAGCTCTTTACGCGATGAGCAGTTCTTC. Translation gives CASSSLRDEQFF.

The CDR3 bases are TGTGCCAGCTCACCACCAGGCGGGAGAAGCAACGAGCAGTACTTC. Its translation: CASSPPGGRSNEQYF. The chain uses TRBV18 and TRBJ2-7; TRBD2 agrees at 7 bases. Germline assignment: CDR1 KGHSH and CDR2 LQKENI. J was trimmed by 5 bases and V by 0 bases; bases with no gene match: 7. The CDR3 is 15 amino acids.

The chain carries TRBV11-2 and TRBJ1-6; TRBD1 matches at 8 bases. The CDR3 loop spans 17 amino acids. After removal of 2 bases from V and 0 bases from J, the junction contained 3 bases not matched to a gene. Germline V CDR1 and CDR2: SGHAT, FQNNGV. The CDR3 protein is CASSLWDRSSYNSPLHF. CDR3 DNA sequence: TGTGCCAGCAGCTTATGGGACAGGAGCTCCTATAATTCACCCCTCCACTTT.

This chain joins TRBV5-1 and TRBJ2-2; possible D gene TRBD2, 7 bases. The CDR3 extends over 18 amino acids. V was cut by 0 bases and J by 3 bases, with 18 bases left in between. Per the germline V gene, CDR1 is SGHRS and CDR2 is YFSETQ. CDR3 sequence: CASSLAGSGKGDTGELFF. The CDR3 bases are TGCGCCAGCAGCTTGGCTGGGAGCGGGAAGGGGGACACCGGGGAGCTGTTTTTT.

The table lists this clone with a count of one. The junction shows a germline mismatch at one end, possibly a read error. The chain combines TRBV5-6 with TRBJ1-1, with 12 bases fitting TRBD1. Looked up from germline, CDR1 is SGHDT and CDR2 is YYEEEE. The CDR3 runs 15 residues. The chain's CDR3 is CASTLGQGATIEAFF. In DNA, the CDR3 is TGTGCCAGCACCTTGGGACAGGGGGCGACGATTGAAGCTTTCTTT.

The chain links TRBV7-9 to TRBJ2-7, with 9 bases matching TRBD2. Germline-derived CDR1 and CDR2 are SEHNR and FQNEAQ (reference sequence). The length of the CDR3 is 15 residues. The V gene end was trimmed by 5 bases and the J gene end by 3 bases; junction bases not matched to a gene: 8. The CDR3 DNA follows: TGTGCCAGCAGCGCGACTAGCGGACCACACTACGAGCAGTACTTC. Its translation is CASSATSGPHYEQYF.

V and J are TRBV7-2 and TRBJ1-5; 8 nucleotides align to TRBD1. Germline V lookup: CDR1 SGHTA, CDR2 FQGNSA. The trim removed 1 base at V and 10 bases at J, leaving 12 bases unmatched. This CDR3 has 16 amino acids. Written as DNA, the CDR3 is TGTGCCAGCAGCTTAGAAGGGACAGGATCAGCAAGCCCCCAGCATTTT. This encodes CASSLEGTGSASPQHF.

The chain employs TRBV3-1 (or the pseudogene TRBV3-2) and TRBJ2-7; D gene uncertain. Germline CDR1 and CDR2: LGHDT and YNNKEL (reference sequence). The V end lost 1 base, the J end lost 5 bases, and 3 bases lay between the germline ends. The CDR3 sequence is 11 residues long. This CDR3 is CASSQVDEQYF. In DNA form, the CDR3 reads TGTGCCAGCAGCCAAGTCGACGAGCAGTACTTC.

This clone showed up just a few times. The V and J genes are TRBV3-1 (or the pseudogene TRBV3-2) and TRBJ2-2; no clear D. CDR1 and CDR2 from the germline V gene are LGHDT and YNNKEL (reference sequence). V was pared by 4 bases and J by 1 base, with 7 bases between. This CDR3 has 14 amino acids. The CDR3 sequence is CASSPWQNTGELFF. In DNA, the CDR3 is TGTGCCAGCAGCCCTTGGCAGAACACCGGGGAGCTGTTTTTT.

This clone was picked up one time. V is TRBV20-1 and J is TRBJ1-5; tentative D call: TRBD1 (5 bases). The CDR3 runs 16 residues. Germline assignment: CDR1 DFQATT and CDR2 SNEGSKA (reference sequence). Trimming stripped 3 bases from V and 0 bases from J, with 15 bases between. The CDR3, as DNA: TGCAGTGCTAGTCTGGAGGGGAGCCATAGCAATCAGCCCCAGCATTTT. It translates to CSASLEGSHSNQPQHF.

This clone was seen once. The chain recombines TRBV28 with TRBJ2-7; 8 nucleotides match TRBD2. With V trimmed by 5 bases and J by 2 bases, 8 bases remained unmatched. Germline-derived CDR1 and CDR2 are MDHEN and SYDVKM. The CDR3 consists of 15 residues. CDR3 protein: CASSPPPGLAYEQYF. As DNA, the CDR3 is TGTGCCAGCAGTCCTCCACCGGGACTAGCCTACGAGCAGTACTTC.

CDR3 loop: CASSPNRQGEGEQFF. The CDR3 DNA reads TGCGCCAGCAGCCCAAACCGACAGGGTGAGGGTGAGCAGTTCTTC. This chain links TRBV5-1 with TRBJ2-1; 7 nucleotides align to TRBD1. CDR1 and CDR2 (germline): SGHRS, YFSETQ. J lost 9 bases, V lost 4 bases, and 13 bases had no gene match. The CDR3 contains 15 residues.

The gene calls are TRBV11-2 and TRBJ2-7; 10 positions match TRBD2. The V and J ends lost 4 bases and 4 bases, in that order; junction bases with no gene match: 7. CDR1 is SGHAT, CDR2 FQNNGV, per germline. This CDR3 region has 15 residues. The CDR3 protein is CASSSPSGSPYEQYF. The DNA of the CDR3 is TGTGCCAGCAGCTCCCCTAGCGGGAGTCCGTACGAGCAGTACTTC.